This TCR beta chain was documented in a study of shared clonotypes between healthy human individuals (dated by TCRdb to 2018 to 2021). Describing the broader study: The cohort comprised two women and a few men aged 18 to 49 years. Blood TCR repertoires of 5 or 6 healthy adults were deeply sequenced to estimate repertoire size and the extent of clonotype sharing between individuals. To increase sequencing depth and limit assay-specific biases, TCR repertoire library preparation and sequencing were carried out by different laboratories using diverse techniques. Leukapheresis yielded between about 0.94 and 9.5 billion PBMCs per donor.

V is cut by 3 bases and J by 5 bases, and the space between the germline ends is 17 bases. Its CDR3 holds 16 amino acids, cysteine through phenylalanine. This entry keeps only the CDR3 DNA: 48 bases, framed from base 1. Taken from the germline V gene, the CDR1 and CDR2 loops are SGHRS and YFSETQ. Healthy HIV-negative adults with no recently reported acute infections or vaccinations were included as donors. Every donor was a Caucasian adult living in Nashville, Tennessee, USA. For unsorted samples, 100 million or so PBMCs were counted, and genomic DNA was extracted using the QIAamp DNA Blood Mini kit. Blood was obtained by leukapheresis, after which PBMCs were separated by Ficoll-Histopaque density gradient centrifugation and cryopreserved in liquid nitrogen vapor phase. Using the deep immunoSEQ assay, TCR CDR3 regions were amplified from genomic DNA by multiplex PCR. Extracted genomic DNA from each cell subset was distributed evenly across all wells of several immunoSEQ 96-well plates, and each plate was treated as a replicate. For unsorted PBMC, 250 to 300 ng genomic DNA, equal to 25,000 to 35,000 T cell genomes, was loaded into each replicate PCR. Ten immunoSEQ deep assay plates were used to sequence unsorted PBMC genomic DNA. The purified libraries were quantified using a Qubit 3.0 fluorometer, sized with a Bioanalyzer 2100, and then quantified again using the KAPA Library Quantification kit. A separate single-read 150-cycle Illumina NextSeq 550 flow cell was used to sequence each immunoSEQ 96-well plate. Per the authors' processing: The immunoSEQ output contained only junctional sequences without quality scores, so filtering could not match that applied to full-length reads. To assign V/J genes and CDR3, sequences were annotated against IMGT germline references using PyIR, a Python wrapper for IgBLAST v1.9. Reads were filtered out if the reads had weak V/J assignments (E-value above 1e-6), no CDR3, stop codons, out-of-frame junctions, or ambiguous translated residues. V3J clonotypes were defined as sequences sharing the same inferred V gene, J gene, and CDR3 amino acid sequence. Percentage overlap between repertoires was calculated by dividing the number of shared unique clonotypes by the size of the smaller repertoire. Richness of each repertoire was evaluated using RTK rarefaction, the Chao1 estimator, and Recon v2.1 estimates of unobserved clonotypes. TCRdb obtained this table from immuneACCESS and retained in-frame rearrangements with V and J assigned. These tables miss some clones; where compared with another copy, unresolved V genes account for less than half of the shortfall, and the remainder is unexplained. V and J calls and clone size are as listed in that table; D and trimming were resolved from the DNA. This sample gives hundreds of thousands of clones in total; roughly 83% of them show up just once. Roughly 13% of the sample belongs to the ten largest clones.

Findings and caveats that apply to the study as a whole: Sampling was restricted to blood, and TCR repertoires in tissues likely differ from the TCR repertoires found in blood. The small number of donors limited the genetic and exposure-history diversity represented. Pairwise subsampling indicated that sequencing depth was expected to affect the degree of clonotype sharing among donors.

As concerns this clone: No antigen is known for it. Base qualities are not provided; no much larger clone lies one nucleotide away.

The receptor was derived from a woman aged 40 to 55 in good health. Some clones in this sample may be carry-over from other donors' samples. This receptor chain uses TRBV5-1 and TRBJ2-2; TRBD2 is possibly the D segment (5 matching bases). What was sequenced was PBMCs. The CDR3 amino acid sequence is: CASSSRSGRATGELFF. The nucleotide sequence is given as TGCGCCAGCAGCTCCCGAAGCGGAAGAGCGACCGGGGAGCTGTTTTTT.